This TCR beta chain was recovered during a study of beta chain features in type 1 diabetes. The study reverse transcribed the entire isolated RNA, so it sequenced expressed TCRB transcripts. Assay: immunoSEQ multiplex PCR; the TCRdb copy retains only in-frame clones and omits some. The table shows around 430,000 clones, with roughly 30% occurring only once. Points from the study as a whole: There was a moderate but significant shortening of TCRB CDR3s in all four CD4+ subsets of Type 1 diabetes patients.

A remark on this clone: Its specificity is not known.

Trimming pared 0 bases from V and 5 bases from J, leaving 13 bases between. The CDR3 covers 15 residues. Germline lookup yields CDR1 SGDLS and CDR2 YYNGEE. The sequence came from a man between 18 and 35 years old in good health. This chain links TRBV9 with TRBJ2-3, with no clear D. The sequenced material came from naive CD4+ T cells from blood. The CDR3 sequence: CASSVAGGLKDTQYF. The CDR3 bases are TGTGCCAGCAGCGTAGCTGGCGGCCTCAAAGATACGCAGTATTTT.